This T cell receptor beta chain was recorded in a study of blood T cell repertoires in COVID-19. Overall study: Sites across the United States, Italy and Spain contributed samples from acute and convalescent COVID-19. In each case, the material was cDNA or gDNA derived from T cells, B-cell-depleted T cells, or PBMCs.

In the original analysis: Quantification of nucleated cells was approximated via reference gene primer amplification. Profiled with immunoSEQ multiplex PCR; TCRdb holds only in-frame clones, not every one. The DNA gave D and trimming, while V, J and clone size come from that table. The sample carries 35,000 to 45,000 clones, roughly 90% recorded once. The ends lost 1 base at V and 7 bases at J; junction bases unmatched: 3. Germline CDR1 is LNHNV and CDR2 is YYDKDF (reference sequence). CDR3 size: 15 residues. The receptor was isolated from a human donor in a cohort sampled during active COVID-19. J is TRBJ1-4 and V is TRBV15, with 10 bases matching TRBD1. The source material was peripheral blood. The CDR3 nucleotides read TGTGCCACCAGCAGAGGACAGGGGGCTGGTGAAAAACTGTTTTTT. Its protein product is CATSRGQGAGEKLFF. The full variable domain, rest sourced from reference TRBV15 and TRBJ1-4, is DAMVIQNPRYQVTQFGKPVTLSCSQTLNHNVMYWYQQKSSQAPKLLFHYYDKDFNNEADTPDNFQSRRPNTSFCFLDIRSPGLGDTAMYLCATSRGQGAGEKLFFGSGTQLSVL.